A single sample gave rise to the 9 T cell receptor beta chains below, sequenced in a study of cytomegalovirus exposure and HLA in healthy donors. Primers: 60 Vbeta forward and 13 Jbeta reverse. Method: immunoSEQ multiplex PCR; TCRdb's copy keeps in-frame clones and lacks some. This repertoire shows 150,000 to 200,000 clones, more than 60% found once; its top ten account for about 4.6%. Source material: PBMCs. These receptors were obtained from a man aged 40-55 years in good health and CMV-seronegative.

The rearrangement links TRBV14 to TRBJ2-1; D is undetermined. V was shortened by 4 bases and J by 3 bases, with 7 bases between the two germline ends. Germline V gives CDR1 SGHDN, CDR2 FVKESK. This CDR3 comprises 13 residues. CDR3: CASSLLIYNEQFF. The CDR3 nucleotides are TGTGCCAGCAGCCTACTAATCTACAATGAGCAGTTCTTC.

The CDR3 DNA reads TGTGCCAGCAGCTCAACGGGGACTAGCTCCTACAATGAGCAGTTCTTC. Protein product: CASSSTGTSSYNEQFF. This rearrangement joins TRBV5-4 to TRBJ2-1, with TRBD2 matching over 8 bases. V lost 3 bases and J lost 0; bases outside the gene matches: 5. Germline V gene data show CDR1 as SGHNT and CDR2 as YYREEE (reference sequence). The CDR3 consists of 16 residues.

The J gene is TRBJ1-6, the V gene TRBV9; D possibly corresponds to TRBD1 (6 bases). V lost 6 bases, J lost 7 bases, and 8 bases lay in between. The length of the CDR3 is 12 residues. Germline values: CDR1 SGDLS, CDR2 YYNGEE. CDR3 amino acids: CASNRANSPLHF. Written as DNA, the CDR3 is TGTGCCAGCAACAGGGCAAATTCACCCCTCCACTTT.

J is TRBJ2-1 and V is TRBV27; TRBD2 agrees at 8 bases. Germline lookup yields CDR1 MNHEY and CDR2 SMNVEV (reference sequence). With 1 base clipped from V and 6 bases from J, the junction kept 2 bases outside the gene matches. CDR3 length equals 14 residues. As DNA, the CDR3 is TGTGCCAGCAGTTTATGGGCGGGGGGCAATGAGCAGTTCTTC. Residues: CASSLWAGGNEQFF.

The chain joins TRBV27 to TRBJ2-7; 9 bases map to TRBD2. Trimming cost V 2 bases and J 2 bases; bases outside gene matches: 1. Germline CDR1 and CDR2: MNHEY and SMNVEV (reference sequence). This CDR3 is built from 14 residues. The CDR3 here is CASSLERGAYEQYF. Here the CDR3 DNA reads TGTGCCAGCAGTTTAGAGCGGGGGGCCTACGAGCAGTACTTC.

As DNA, the CDR3 is TGCGCCAGCAGCGGAAATATAGGACAGCGCACAGATACGCAGTATTTT. Translation gives CASSGNIGQRTDTQYF. The V gene is TRBV5-1, the J gene TRBJ2-3, with D perhaps TRBD1 (6 bases). This CDR3 is 16 amino acids long. V was trimmed by 4 bases and J by 1 base, leaving 16 bases between them. The V gene's germline CDR1 is SGHRS and CDR2 YFSETQ.

The chain couples TRBV4-1 to TRBJ2-7, with D tentatively TRBD1 (5 bases). Trimming cost V 3 bases and J 5 bases, with 14 bases left between them. The CDR3 spans 14 residues. From germline, CDR1 is MGHRA and CDR2 YSYEKL. This CDR3 reads CASSHPQGWHEQYF. For the CDR3, the DNA is TGCGCCAGCAGCCACCCCCAGGGATGGCACGAGCAGTACTTC.

This sequence joins TRBV10-1 and TRBJ2-5; maybe TRBD1 (6 bases). The J call may be in error: the DNA end matches TRBJ2-7 better. This CDR3 is built from 13 residues. Germline assignment: CDR1 WNHNN and CDR2 SYGVQD (reference sequence). As DNA, the CDR3 is TGCGCCAGCAGTGAAAGTCACAGGGACGAGCAGTACTTC. This translates into CASSESHRDEQYF.

J is TRBJ1-2 and V is TRBV14; TRBD1 agrees at 8 bases. Unmatched junction bases numbered 9, after V lost 1 base and J lost 8 bases. The CDR3 totals 15 residues. Germline CDR1 is SGHDN and CDR2 is FVKESK. In DNA, the CDR3 is TGTGCCAGCAGCCAAGGACAGGGGAAGGGATGGGGCTACACCTTC. This translates into CASSQGQGKGWGYTF.